The T cell receptor beta chain described here comes from a study of beta chain features in type 1 diabetes. About the study: Investigators examined roughly 99,000,000 sorted cells across all samples. Study observations and caveats: When Type 1 diabetes patients were examined, their TCRB CDR3s proved moderately but significantly shorter in all four CD4+ subsets.

Investigators reverse transcribed all isolated RNA, so they sequenced expressed TCRB transcripts. Assay used: immunoSEQ multiplex PCR; TCRdb lists only in-frame clones, some missing. The sample yields 310,000 or so clones, 9.3% seen once. V lost 3 bases to trimming and J lost 10 bases; unmatched junction nucleotides: 11. Looked up from germline, CDR1 is MNHEY and CDR2 is SVGAGI. This CDR3 has 14 amino acids. A few counts support this clone. No antigen is known for it. The J gene is TRBJ2-5, the V gene TRBV6-5; 7 bases are a match to TRBD2. Sequenced input: central memory CD4+ T cells from blood. The sequence was collected from a man aged 30 to 45 with type 1 diabetes. CDR3 bases: TGTGCCAGCAGTTATACGGGGGGAGTGAAAGGCCAGTACTTC. It specifies CASSYTGGVKGQYF.